Below, one TCR beta chain is given with its context. The target antigen is unknown. Described time point: patch test 1, 2 weeks after DPC sensitization. Sample treatment: therapeutic diphenylcyclopropenone sensitization with weekly scalp DPC. The length of the CDR3 is 14 residues. The V and J ends lost 6 bases and 8 bases respectively, with 17 bases between them. Per the germline V gene, CDR1 is SGHTA and CDR2 is FQGNSA. The sample is drawn from a study of human T cells and chemical hapten exposure. Study information: Skin of the upper inner arm, approximately 2 cm by approximately 2 cm, received 2% DPC for sensitization. Diphenylcyclopropenone, dosed weekly to the scalp, was given to patients throughout the roughly 23-week study. Study-level results: PT1 expanded TCR counts and patch test score were linked, and their correlation was positive.

As processed by the authors: Sequenced samples showed a median of around 96,000 TCRs each, with counts running from about 20,000 to 690,000. In TCRdb, the RACE reads were re-called with MiXCR into one record per CDR3 protein. None of the V and J calls come from the authors' own analysis; TCRdb made them. Altogether about 90,000 distinct CDR3 sequences are present, more than 9% being singletons, with the ten largest covering roughly 2.2%. The receptor was isolated from a man aged 35 to 55 with alopecia areata. Some clones in this sample may be carry-over from other donors' samples. The chain is built from TRBV7-2 and TRBJ2-1, with a weak D call TRBD1 (6 bases). Source: whole blood, taken in connection with sensitization to the hapten diphenylcyclopropenone (DPC). The CDR3 sequence is CASRYRDTMHEQFF. CDR3 in DNA: TGTGCCAGCAGATACCGGGACACCATGCATGAGCAGTTCTTC.